This T cell receptor (beta chain) was captured in a study of T cells expressing NK-cell markers. In the study overall: HCMV seropositivity characterized most of the eight sequenced donors, and seronegativity one.

Study results and limitations: Top CD8+ clonotypes included the dominant CD3+CD56+NKG2C+ clonotypes in roughly 6 donors.

With regard to this clonotype: The antigen is unknown.

Reprocessing the 5' RACE reads, TCRdb reports a single entry for every CDR3 protein and omits DNA. This table lists 400,000 to 500,000 distinct CDR3 sequences. The germline V gene has CDR1 SGHTA and CDR2 FQGNSA. The CDR3 has 15 residues. The specimen was blood T cells: a sorted CD56 or NKG2C T cell subset, CD4+ or CD8+ T cells, or bulk PBMC T cells (not recorded which). This sequence joins TRBV7-2 and TRBJ2-5. The receptor's source is a woman between 18 and 70 years old in good health. CDR3 loop: CASSLKGVIQETQYF.